This T cell receptor beta chain was sequenced during a study of T cells in Graves' hyperthyroidism and ophthalmopathy. The study's findings and limits: Most thyroid clonotypes with frequency above 0.001 were detected in blood.

The V and J ends lost 2 bases and 8 bases, in that order; junction bases with no gene match: 4. The germline gives CDR1 SNHLY, CDR2 FYNNEI. The CDR3 is 14 residues long. Exclusion of patients followed from uncontrolled infection, other autoimmune disease, pregnancy or lactation. Orbital computed tomography and thyroid ultrasound, together with serum TRAb and thyroxine and clinical symptoms, were used for diagnoses. The authors obtained PBMCs from 10 ml of fresh peripheral blood. This clonotype was picked up many times. Its cognate antigen is unknown. Amplified TCR beta CDR3 regions came from RNA transcripts. With the HTBI primer set, the TCR CDR3 went through a first round of RT-PCR. TCRdb used MiXCR to reprocess the multiplex PCR reads, holding one entry per CDR3 protein. The data hold approximately 870,000 distinct CDR3 sequences, with 38% observed a single time.

This chain uses TRBV2 with TRBJ1-4, with 8 bases lining up with TRBD1. The clonotype originates from a man younger than 35 with Graves' hyperthyroidism. The sequencing sample was made of blood. CDR3 nucleotides: TGTGCCAGCAGTGAACGGGACAGGCGAGAAAAACTGTTTTTT. This translates into CASSERDRREKLFF.